This TCR beta chain was sequenced for a study of control samples from healthy donors and cancer patients. The CDR3 has 15 residues. Trimming shortened V by 4 bases and J by 6 bases, and 18 bases separated the two germline ends. Germline V gene sequence: CDR1 SNHLY, CDR2 FYNNEI. Produced via immunoSEQ multiplex PCR; TCRdb's table is partial and in-frame only. The sample contains around 160,000 clones, over 85% of which appear only once. This sequence joins TRBV2 and TRBJ1-1, with unresolved D. The source material was blood. The clonotype originates from a man in his late teens or twenties in good health. CDR3 residues: CASSVRSQATAEAFF. The DNA for the CDR3 is TGTGCCAGCAGTGTTCGGTCCCAAGCTACGGCTGAAGCTTTCTTT.